Shown below are 29 T cell receptor beta chains from a single sample sequenced in a study of early T cells in non-severe SARS-CoV-2 infection. Via MiXCR, TCRdb re-called the 5' RACE reads, giving one row per CDR3 protein. The sample carries 65,000 to 80,000 distinct CDR3 sequences, roughly an eighth recorded once. Specimen: whole blood. These TCRs come from an adult who was a healthcare worker with PCR-confirmed SARS-CoV-2 infection or an uninfected control (not recorded which).

This clonotype was observed at least ten times. The chain has TRBV10-3 and TRBJ2-4, with 14 bases aligning to TRBD2. CDR3 length equals 18 residues. Germline V CDR1 and CDR2: ENHRY, SYGVKD. V was clipped by 4 bases and J by 7 bases; unmatched bases: 12. The CDR3 DNA is TGTGCCATCAGTGCCGGGACTAGCGGGAGTGGATTTGGTAACATTCAGTACTTC. Translating it yields CAISAGTSGSGFGNIQYF.

In this sample, this clonotype turned up a few times. J is TRBJ1-1 and V is TRBV28; D remains ambiguous. The ends were cut back, 1 base at V and 0 bases at J, with 12 bases in the middle. CDR1 and CDR2 from the germline V gene are MDHEN and SYDVKM. The CDR3 spans 16 residues. The CDR3 region has the DNA TGTGCCAGCAGTTTATCCCCCCATCTTTTGAACACTGAAGCTTTCTTT. Protein product: CASSLSPHLLNTEAFF.

This clonotype was seen a handful of times. CDR3 residues: CAIKAGGGNTIYF. CDR3 in DNA: TGTGCCATCAAGGCAGGGGGAGGAAACACCATATATTTT. The chain employs TRBV10-3 and TRBJ1-3; 7 bases fit TRBD1. The CDR3 is 13 residues long. CDR1 is ENHRY and CDR2 is SYGVKD in the germline V gene. V was clipped by 7 bases and J by 4 bases; unmatched bases: 4.

J is TRBJ2-7 and V is TRBV7-9; 11 nucleotides align to TRBD2. This CDR3 has 16 residues. The V and J ends lost 4 bases and 5 bases, in that order; junction bases with no gene match: 10. Germline loops: CDR1 SEHNR, CDR2 FQNEAQ (reference sequence). The CDR3 nucleotides are TGTGCCAGCAGCTCTCCCCTAGCGGGAGGAATAAACGAGCAGTACTTC. Its protein is CASSSPLAGGINEQYF.

In this sample, this clonotype turned up many times. CDR3 nucleotides: TGTGCCGCTAGCGGGGGTTCAAATGAGCAGTTCTTC. It specifies CAASGGSNEQFF. The rearrangement uses TRBV6-6 and TRBJ2-1; TRBD2 matches 10 bases. The germline V gene encodes CDR1 MNHNY and CDR2 SVGAGI (reference sequence). Unmatched junction bases numbered 5, after V lost 11 bases and J lost 7 bases. The CDR3 totals 12 residues.

This clonotype appeared a single time. This chain uses TRBV5-1 with TRBJ1-3; the D is unclear. V lost 4 bases, J lost 3 bases, and 14 bases lay in between. This CDR3 region has 15 residues. Germline loops: CDR1 SGHRS, CDR2 YFSETQ. DNA for the CDR3: TGCGCCAGCAGCCAATCGACCGGAGATGGAAACACCATATATTTT. Translating it yields CASSQSTGDGNTIYF.

This clonotype has a count of ten or more. This chain links TRBV13 with TRBJ1-2, with D unresolved. The CDR3 consists of 13 residues. From germline, CDR1 is PRHDT and CDR2 FYEKMQ (reference sequence). With 5 bases removed from V and 12 bases from J, the gap between germline ends came to 19 bases. For the CDR3, the DNA is TGTGCCAGCAGCGGCCGGACTCCCTTCGACCACACCTTC. Translating gives CASSGRTPFDHTF. Variable domain in full (rest from reference TRBV13 and TRBJ1-2): AAGVIQSPRHLIKEKRETATLKCYPIPRHDTVYWYQQGPGQDPQFLISFYEKMQSDKGSIPDRFSAQQFSDYHSELNMSSLELGDSALYFCASSGRTPFDHTFGSGTRLTVV.

This clonotype was recorded a few times. This chain connects TRBV4-1 to TRBJ2-1, with a weak D call TRBD1 (6 bases). V lost 7 bases and J lost 5, with 9 bases in between. Germline values: CDR1 MGHRA, CDR2 YSYEKL. The CDR3 runs 12 residues. CDR3 sequence reads: CASNQGNNEQFF. In nucleotides, the CDR3 is TGCGCCAGCAATCAGGGGAACAATGAGCAGTTCTTC.

This clonotype has at least ten counts. The gene calls are TRBV30 and TRBJ1-1; tentative D call: TRBD1 (6 bases). The CDR3 totals 16 residues. Trimming removed 4 bases at V and 4 bases at J, with 22 bases between. Germline V gene data show CDR1 as GTSNPN and CDR2 as SVGIG (reference sequence). CDR3 DNA sequence: TGTGCCTGGATCTCCCCTAGCGGGGGGGGCGGCACTGAAGCTTTCTTT. It yields the protein CAWISPSGGGGTEAFF.

CDR3 nucleotide sequence: TGTGCCAGCACCAAAATCTTAACAGGACTATCAGAAGCTTTCTTT. This translates into CASTKILTGLSEAFF. This sequence joins TRBV9 and TRBJ1-1, with D possibly TRBD1 on 5 matching bases. V lost 6 bases and J lost 8, with 23 bases in between. The CDR3 covers 15 residues. Germline V gives CDR1 SGDLS, CDR2 YYNGEE.

This clonotype was detected ten times or more. The CDR3 loop is CASGSGQGGDEQFF. CDR3 bases: TGTGCTAGTGGTTCGGGACAGGGGGGAGATGAGCAGTTCTTC. The chain joins TRBV12-5 to TRBJ2-1, with 11 nucleotides matching TRBD1. The CDR3 consists of 14 residues. Germline V lookup: CDR1 LGHNT, CDR2 FRNRAP. J gave up 8 bases and V 4 bases, and 4 bases lay outside the gene matches.

This clonotype came up a few times. The chain is built from TRBV13 and TRBJ1-6; D ambiguous. CDR1 and CDR2 from the germline V gene are PRHDT and FYEKMQ (reference sequence). The CDR3 extends over 14 amino acids. Trimming pared 4 bases from V and 4 bases from J, leaving 8 bases between. CDR3 in DNA: TGTGCCAGCAGCTCGGGCGATTATAATTCACCCCTCCACTTT. Residues: CASSSGDYNSPLHF.

In this sample, this clonotype turned up a few times. This sequence joins TRBV2 and TRBJ1-2, with unresolved D. Per germline, CDR1 SNHLY and CDR2 FYNNEI. Trimming pared 6 bases from V and 4 bases from J, leaving 15 bases between. This CDR3 region has 14 residues. CDR3 sequence: CASSPRYVGYGYTF. The CDR3 bases are TGTGCCAGCAGCCCCCGCTACGTGGGCTATGGCTACACCTTC.

The chain combines TRBV28 with TRBJ1-1; no firm D call. V gave up 2 bases and J gave up 5 bases, with 12 bases separating them. Germline V gives CDR1 MDHEN, CDR2 SYDVKM. The length of the CDR3 is 14 residues. The CDR3: CASSLRVGRTEAFF. The CDR3 nucleotides are TGTGCCAGCAGTTTAAGGGTGGGTAGGACTGAAGCTTTCTTT.

In this sample, this clonotype turned up many times. J is TRBJ1-2 and V is TRBV15; possibly TRBD1 for D (5 bases). V shed 1 base and J shed 5 bases, with 8 bases lying between them. The germline CDR1 and CDR2 sequences are LNHNV and YYDKDF (reference sequence). The CDR3 loop spans 13 amino acids. DNA of the CDR3: TGTGCCACCAGCAGAGCAGGGCATTATGGCTACACCTTC. This translates into CATSRAGHYGYTF.

The V gene is TRBV5-1, the J gene TRBJ2-3; D remains unclear. The CDR3 is 14 residues long. The V gene lost 0 bases and the J gene lost 2 bases, with 7 bases spanning the gap. Per the germline V gene, CDR1 is SGHRS and CDR2 is YFSETQ. CDR3 coding DNA: TGCGCCAGCAGCTTGGATAGGGCCACAGATACGCAGTATTTT. Translated, it gives CASSLDRATDTQYF.

The rearrangement links TRBV6-4 to TRBJ1-1; tentative D call: TRBD1 (5 bases). Germline V gene sequence: CDR1 MRHNA, CDR2 SNTAGT. The CDR3 runs to 13 residues. V shed 6 bases and J shed 6 bases, with 14 bases lying between them. This chain's CDR3 is CASRIWGSAEAFF. The CDR3 DNA is TGTGCCAGCAGGATCTGGGGGAGTGCTGAAGCTTTCTTT.

V gene TRBV10-2 combines with J gene TRBJ2-3, with D maybe TRBD1 (6 bases). The germline V and J ends were trimmed by 6 bases and 1 base, with 14 bases remaining between them. This CDR3 has 15 residues. Germline V lookup: CDR1 WSHSY, CDR2 SAAADI. The DNA of the CDR3 is TGCGCCAGCAGGGGGACACCGCCAGGCACAGATACGCAGTATTTT. It codes for CASRGTPPGTDTQYF.

The chain recombines TRBV5-1 with TRBJ2-3; 16 bases fit TRBD2. Germline lookup yields CDR1 SGHRS and CDR2 YFSETQ. The CDR3 is 18 amino acids. V gave up 3 bases and J gave up 2 bases; unmatched junction bases: 6. In nucleotides, the CDR3 is TGCGCCAGCAGCTCGCCGGGACTAGCGGGGGGGCCCACAGATACGCAGTATTTT. Its translation: CASSSPGLAGGPTDTQYF.

The chain carries TRBV12-3 or TRBV12-4 and TRBJ1-4, with 7 positions matching TRBD1. The CDR3 loop spans 16 amino acids. V was pared by 6 bases and J by 0 bases, with 7 bases of the junction left unmatched. CDR3 sequence reads: CASSPQGRSTNEKLFF. The CDR3 region has the DNA TGTGCCAGCAGCCCACAGGGGAGGTCAACTAATGAAAAACTGTTTTTT.

This clonotype was counted ten times or more. This chain links TRBV18 with TRBJ2-7, with D maybe TRBD2 (5 bases). Trimming removed 4 bases from V and 2 bases from J, with 9 bases in between. Germline V gene data show CDR1 as KGHSH and CDR2 as LQKENI. The CDR3 contains 13 residues. CDR3 bases: TGTGCCAGCTCACTTTCCGGGACCTACGAGCAGTACTTC. It specifies CASSLSGTYEQYF. The variable domain in full, completed from reference TRBV18 and TRBJ2-7, reads NAGVMQNPRHLVRRRGQEARLRCSPMKGHSHVYWYRQLPEEGLKFMVYLQKENIIDESGMPKERFSAEFPKEGPSILRIQQVVRGDSAAYFCASSLSGTYEQYFGPGTRLTVT.

This clonotype was found many times. The genes are TRBV20-1 and TRBJ2-2; 7 positions match TRBD2. The J segment lost 4 bases and the V segment lost 5 bases, leaving 13 bases of the junction unmatched. In germline, CDR1 is DFQATT, CDR2 SNEGSKA (reference sequence). The CDR3 has 16 residues. The CDR3 loop is CSARLRGVRSTGELFF. CDR3 nucleotide sequence: TGCAGTGCTCGGCTACGGGGGGTCCGGAGCACCGGGGAGCTGTTTTTT.

V usage is TRBV16 and J usage is TRBJ1-4, with 10 bases identical to TRBD1. CDR3 length equals 14 residues. With 4 bases clipped from V and 7 bases from J, the junction kept 3 bases outside the gene matches. Germline-derived CDR1 and CDR2 are KGHSY and FQNENV. The CDR3 DNA reads as TGTGCCAGCAGCCTTCGGGACAGGGGTGAAAAACTGTTTTTT. Its protein is CASSLRDRGEKLFF.

V usage is TRBV9 and J usage is TRBJ1-6; TRBD1 might be the D (6 bases). The germline V and J ends were trimmed by 0 bases and 2 bases, with 12 bases remaining between them. The CDR3 runs 17 residues. Germline CDR1 and CDR2: SGDLS and YYNGEE. CDR3 nucleotides: TGTGCCAGCAGCGTAGCGGGGGGGCGTCCCTATAATTCACCCCTCCACTTT. Translating gives CASSVAGGRPYNSPLHF. Together with reference TRBV9 and TRBJ1-6, the CDR3 gives the full variable domain: DSGVTQTPKHLITATGQRVTLRCSPRSGDLSVYWYQQSLDQGLQFLIQYYNGEERAKGNILERFSAQQFPDLHSELNLSSLELGDSALYFCASSVAGGRPYNSPLHFGNGTRLTVT.

The rearrangement links TRBV18 to TRBJ2-5, with 9 bases that match TRBD2. V lost 3 bases to trimming and J lost 4 bases; unmatched junction nucleotides: 12. The CDR3 loop spans 17 amino acids. Germline V CDR1 and CDR2: KGHSH, LQKENI. The CDR3 nucleotides are TGTGCCAGCTCACCTCTCGGAGGCGGGGGGGCAGGAGAGACCCAGTACTTC. This translates into CASSPLGGGGAGETQYF. The full variable domain, its missing parts supplied by reference TRBV18 and TRBJ2-5, is NAGVMQNPRHLVRRRGQEARLRCSPMKGHSHVYWYRQLPEEGLKFMVYLQKENIIDESGMPKERFSAEFPKEGPSILRIQQVVRGDSAAYFCASSPLGGGGAGETQYFGPGTRLLVL.

This clonotype showed up just a few times. The genes are TRBV7-3 and TRBJ1-1; no definite D call. V lost 5 bases to trimming and J lost 5 bases, with 12 bases between them. This CDR3 contains 13 residues. Looked up from germline, CDR1 is SGHTA and CDR2 is FQGTGA. The CDR3 loop is CASSEAPRTEAFF. CDR3 coding DNA: TGTGCCAGCAGCGAGGCCCCTAGAACTGAAGCTTTCTTT.

This clonotype was observed many times. V and J are TRBV4-1 and TRBJ1-6; TRBD1 matches 10 bases. J gave up 8 bases and V 3 bases, and 4 bases lay outside the gene matches. The CDR3 spans 15 residues. Germline-derived CDR1 and CDR2 are MGHRA and YSYEKL. In nucleotides, the CDR3 is TGCGCCAGCAGCCAGGGACAGGGGAAGGATTCACCCCTCCACTTT. This sequence encodes CASSQGQGKDSPLHF.

This chain links TRBV7-3 with TRBJ1-1, with D possibly TRBD1 on 5 matching bases. Trimming removed 1 base from V and 4 bases from J, with 10 bases in between. The CDR3 is 14 amino acids. In germline, CDR1 is SGHTA, CDR2 FQGTGA. CDR3 DNA: TGTGCCAGCAGCTTAATCGGGGACTTCACTGAAGCTTTCTTT. This codes for CASSLIGDFTEAFF.

In the case of this clonotype: Given a much more abundant clone one base away, this may be a read error. CDR3 protein: CASSRATGLRLQETQYF. The CDR3 coding sequence is TGCGCCAGCAGCCGAGCTACAGGGCTGCGTCTCCAAGAGACCCAGTACTTC. The chain recombines TRBV4-1 with TRBJ2-5; D is possibly TRBD1 (6 bases). The CDR3 consists of 17 residues. V lost 4 bases and J 1 base, leaving 19 bases between the germline ends. From germline, CDR1 is MGHRA and CDR2 YSYEKL.